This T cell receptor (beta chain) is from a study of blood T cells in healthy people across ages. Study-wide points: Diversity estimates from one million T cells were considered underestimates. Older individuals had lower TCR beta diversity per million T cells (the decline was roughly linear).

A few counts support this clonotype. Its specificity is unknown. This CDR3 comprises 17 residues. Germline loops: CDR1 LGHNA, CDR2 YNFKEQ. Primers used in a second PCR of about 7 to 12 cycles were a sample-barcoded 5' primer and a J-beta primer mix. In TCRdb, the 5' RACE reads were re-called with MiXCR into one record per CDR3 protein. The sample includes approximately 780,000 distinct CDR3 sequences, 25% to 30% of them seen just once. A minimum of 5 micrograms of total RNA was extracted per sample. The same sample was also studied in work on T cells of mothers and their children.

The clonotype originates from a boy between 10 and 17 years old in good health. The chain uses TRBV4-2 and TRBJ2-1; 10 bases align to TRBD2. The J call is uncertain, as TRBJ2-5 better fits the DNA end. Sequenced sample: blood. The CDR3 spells CASSQEGESGGAETQYF. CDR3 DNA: TGTGCCAGCAGCCAAGAGGGTGAGAGCGGGGGGGCGGAGACCCAGTACTTC.